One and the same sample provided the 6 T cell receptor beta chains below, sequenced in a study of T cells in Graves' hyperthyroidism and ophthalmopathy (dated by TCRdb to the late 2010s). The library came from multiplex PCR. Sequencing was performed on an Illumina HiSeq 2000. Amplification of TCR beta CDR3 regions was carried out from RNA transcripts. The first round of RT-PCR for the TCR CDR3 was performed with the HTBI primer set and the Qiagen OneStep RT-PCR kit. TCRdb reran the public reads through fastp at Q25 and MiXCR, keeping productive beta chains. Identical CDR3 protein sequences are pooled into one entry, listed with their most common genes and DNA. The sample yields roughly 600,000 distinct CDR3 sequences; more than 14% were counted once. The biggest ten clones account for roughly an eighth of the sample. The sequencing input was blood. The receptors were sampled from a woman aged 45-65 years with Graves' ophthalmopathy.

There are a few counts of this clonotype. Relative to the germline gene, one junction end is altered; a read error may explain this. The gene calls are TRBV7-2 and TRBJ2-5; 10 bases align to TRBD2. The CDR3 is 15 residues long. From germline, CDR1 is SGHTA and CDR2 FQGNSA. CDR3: CASSPTSGIRETQHF. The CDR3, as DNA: TGTGCCAGCAGCCCAACTAGCGGGATTAGGGAGACCCAGCACTTC.

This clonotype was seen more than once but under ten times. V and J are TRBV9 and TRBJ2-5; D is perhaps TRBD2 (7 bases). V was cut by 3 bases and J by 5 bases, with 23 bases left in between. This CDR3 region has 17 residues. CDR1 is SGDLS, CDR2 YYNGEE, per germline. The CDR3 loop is CASSAPEGGRARETQYF. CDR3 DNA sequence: TGTGCCAGCAGCGCCCCCGAGGGGGGGAGGGCCCGCGAGACCCAGTACTTC.

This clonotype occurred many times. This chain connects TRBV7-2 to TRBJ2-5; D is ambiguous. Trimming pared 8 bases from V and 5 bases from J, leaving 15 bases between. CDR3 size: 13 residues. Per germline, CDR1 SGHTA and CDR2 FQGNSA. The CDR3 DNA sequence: TGTGCCAGCTGCATATTCGACATTGAGACCCAGTACTTC. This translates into CASCIFDIETQYF. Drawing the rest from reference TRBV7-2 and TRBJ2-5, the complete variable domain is GAGVSQSPSNKVTEKGKDVELRCDPISGHTALYWYRQSLGQGLEFLIYFQGNSAPDKSGLPSDRFSAERTGGSVSTLTIQRTQQEDSAVYLCASCIFDIETQYFGPGTRLLVL.

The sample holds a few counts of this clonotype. The CDR3 region has the DNA TGTGCCAGTACCCCAAGTGGTATATCCGGGGAGCTGTTTTTT. Translation: CASTPSGISGELFF. The J gene is TRBJ2-2, the V gene TRBV19; D is ambiguous. CDR3 size: 14 residues. Germline V gene lookup returns CDR1 LNHDA and CDR2 SQIVND (reference sequence). Trimming left V 7 bases short and J 6 bases short, with 15 bases between.

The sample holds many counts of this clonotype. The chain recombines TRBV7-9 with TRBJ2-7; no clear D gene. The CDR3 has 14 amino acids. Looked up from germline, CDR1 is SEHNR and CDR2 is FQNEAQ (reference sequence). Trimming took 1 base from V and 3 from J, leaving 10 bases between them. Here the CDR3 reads CASSLGWSDYEQYF. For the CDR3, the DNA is TGTGCCAGCAGCTTAGGCTGGTCAGACTACGAGCAGTACTTC. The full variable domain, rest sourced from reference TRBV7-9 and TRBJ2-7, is DTGVSQNPRHKITKRGQNVTFRCDPISEHNRLYWYRQTLGQGPEFLTYFQNEAQLEKSRLLSDRFSAERPKGSFSTLEIQRTEQGDSAMYLCASSLGWSDYEQYFGPGTRLTVT.

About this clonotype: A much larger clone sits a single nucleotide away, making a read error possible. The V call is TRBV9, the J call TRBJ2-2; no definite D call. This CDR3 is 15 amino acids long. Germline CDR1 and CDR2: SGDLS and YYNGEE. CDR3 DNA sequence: TGTGCCAGCAGCGTAGGGACCCCAAACACCAGGGAGCTGTTTTTT. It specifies CASSVGTPNTRELFF. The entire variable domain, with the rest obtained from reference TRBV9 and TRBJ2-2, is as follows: DSGVTQTPKHLITATGQRVTLRCSPRSGDLSVYWYQQSLDQGLQFLIQYYNGEERAKGNILERFSAQQFPDLHSELNLSSLELGDSALYFCASSVGTPNTRELFFGEGSRLTVL.